These T cell receptor beta chains were read from a single sample in a study of blood T cell repertoires in COVID-19. Assay: immunoSEQ multiplex PCR; the TCRdb copy retains only in-frame clones and omits some. Of 84,000 or so clones detected, over 70% appear once; the ten largest clones hold about 10%. Input material: peripheral blood. The receptors shown here come from a human donor in a cohort sampled during active COVID-19. The CDR3 runs from the conserved cysteine through the conserved F or W. The D gene is left open where the match is weak. Expanded clones get a size class; other rows say once, few or many, or leave the size out.

TRBJ2-2 | TRBV6-4 | NA | TRBD1 | TGTGCCAGCAGTGACGGGACAGACACCGGGGAGCTGTTTTTT | CASSDGTDTGELFF
TRBJ1-4 | TRBV19 | NA | NA | TGTGCCAGTACCCCACTCTTACAGGGATCTAATGAAAAACTGTTTTTT | CASTPLLQGSNEKLFF
TRBJ2-7 | TRBV2 | NA | NA | TGTGCCAGCAGTGTAGGGGGGGCCAGCTCCTACGAGCAGTACTTC | CASSVGGASSYEQYF
TRBJ2-7 | TRBV3-1/TRBV3-2 | NA | TRBD2 | TGTGCCAGCAGCCAAGGTGGGACTAGCGGGGTCTCCTACGAGCAGTACTTC | CASSQGGTSGVSYEQYF
TRBJ1-2 | TRBV6-6 | NA | NA | TGTGCCAGCAGTTACTCGTCCCAGGGATACTATGGCTACACCTTC | CASSYSSQGYYGYTF
TRBJ2-3 | TRBV18 | NA | NA | TGTGCCAGCTCACCACGTAACACAGATACGCAGTATTTT | CASSPRNTDTQYF
TRBJ2-5 | TRBV7-2 | NA | NA | TGTGCCAGCAGCTTAAACGGGGGACTCCGAGAGACCCAGTACTTC | CASSLNGGLRETQYF
TRBJ1-1 | TRBV4-1 | NA | NA | TGCGCCAGCAGCCAAGAAGGGGTGAACACTGAAGCTTTCTTT | CASSQEGVNTEAFF
TRBJ2-1 | TRBV5-1 | NA | TRBD2 | TGCGCCAGCAGCTACCTAGCGGGGTTGACCGATGAGCAGTTCTTC | CASSYLAGLTDEQFF
TRBJ1-4 | TRBV25-1 | NA | NA | TGTGCCAGCAGTGGGGGAGTCTATCTCGAAAAACTGTTTTTT | CASSGGVYLEKLFF
TRBJ2-7 | TRBV5-1 | few | NA | TGCGCCAGCAGCTTGGGGGACGGGGGGCCCTACGAGCAGTACTTC | CASSLGDGGPYEQYF
TRBJ2-2 | TRBV27 | NA | TRBD1 | TGTGCCAGCAAGGCACAGGGGGCGGCCGGGGAGCTGTTTTTT | CASKAQGAAGELFF
TRBJ2-2 | TRBV27 | NA | TRBD1 | TGTGCCAGCAGTTTGTCAGGACAGGGGAACACCGGGGAGCTGTTTTTT | CASSLSGQGNTGELFF
TRBJ2-1 | TRBV5-1 | NA | NA | TGCGCCAGCAAGTTCGGGATAGGAGGGGATGAGCAGTTCTTC | CASKFGIGGDEQFF
TRBJ2-7 | TRBV2 | NA | NA | TGTGCCAGCAGTGAACACAGGCAATCCTACGAGCAGTACTTC | CASSEHRQSYEQYF
TRBJ1-2 | TRBV25-1 | NA | TRBD1 | TGTGCCAGCATTGGACAGGGAACGGGAGGCTACACCTTC | CASIGQGTGGYTF
TRBJ1-3 | TRBV5-1 | NA | NA | TGCGCCAGCAGCGACCGGGGAGGGAAGCGAAACACCATATATTTT | CASSDRGGKRNTIYF
TRBJ1-1 | TRBV6-5 | NA | NA | TGTGCCAGCGGGAGGTTATATGAGGGGAACACTGAAGCTTTCTTT | CASGRLYEGNTEAFF
TRBJ2-1 | TRBV5-1 | NA | TRBD2 | TGCGCCAGCAGCTTGGCGGTGACGGGGGGAGATGAGCAGTTCTTC | CASSLAVTGGDEQFF
TRBJ2-2 | TRBV28 | NA | NA | TGTGCCAGCAGACCCAGGACTATAGGTTTCACCGGGGAGCTGTTTTTT | CASRPRTIGFTGELFF
TRBJ1-3 | TRBV25-1 | few | TRBD1 | TGTGCCAGCAGTGAAAGGGACAGGGGATCAGGAAACACCATATATTTT | CASSERDRGSGNTIYF
TRBJ1-2 | TRBV10-3 | NA | TRBD1 | TGTGCCATCAGTGAGGGGACAGAGCCGAGCTATGGCTACACCTTC | CAISEGTEPSYGYTF